This T cell receptor beta chain is from a study of OX40 agonist ivuxolimab in advanced cancers. Systemic immunosuppression or autoimmune disease history was grounds to exclude patients. A word on this clone: Its antigen is currently unknown.

V was clipped by 3 bases and J by 4 bases; unmatched bases: 9. Germline V CDR1 and CDR2: SGHRS, YFSETQ. The CDR3 spans 16 residues. The study, taken as a whole, reports: CD4+ and CD8+ blood T cells expanded clonally by week 6 at 0.1 to 3.0 mg/kg. Compared with others, partial responders at 0.1-3.0 mg/kg displayed clonal expansion among the lowest. Still undetermined is the antigen specificity of the expanded peripheral T cells.

Sequencing was performed with immunoSEQ multiplex PCR; in TCRdb, only in-frame clones are kept and a portion is missing. The sample carries around 89,000 clones, approximately 91% recorded once. V usage is TRBV5-1 and J usage is TRBJ2-3; 9 positions agree with TRBD2. This receptor was obtained from an adult with an advanced solid tumor such as melanoma, head and neck, liver or kidney cancer. Specimen: CD4+ or CD8+ T cells sorted from blood, collected in a trial of the OX40 agonist ivuxolimab. This CDR3 reads CASSSGTSIPSDTQYF. CDR3 bases: TGCGCCAGCAGCTCCGGGACTAGCATTCCCTCAGATACGCAGTATTTT. The variable domain in full, completed from reference TRBV5-1 and TRBJ2-3, reads KAGVTQTPRYLIKTRGQQVTLSCSPISGHRSVSWYQQTPGQGLQFLFEYFSETQRNKGNFPGRFSGRQFSNSRSEMNVSTLELGDSALYLCASSSGTSIPSDTQYFGPGTRLTVL.